The rows below give T cell receptor beta chains drawn from one sample of a study of blood T cell repertoires in COVID-19. Measured with immunoSEQ multiplex PCR; TCRdb has only the in-frame clones, and not every one. This table holds a few hundred thousand clones, 88% found once. The specimen was peripheral blood. These receptors were taken from a woman in her 30s with COVID-19, enrolled during active disease. Each CDR3 is given with its conserved first and last residue. D genes are given only for firm matches. Clone size is stated in some rows and not others, as once, few, many or a class when expanded.

clone size	D gene	J gene	V gene	CDR3 protein	CDR3 DNA
once	TRBD1	TRBJ1-3	TRBV5-1	CASRTGTASGNTIYF	TGCGCCAGCAGGACCGGGACAGCCTCTGGAAACACCATATATTTT
NA	NA	TRBJ1-1	TRBV27	CASSLLPGVNTEAFF	TGTGCCAGCAGTTTGCTGCCGGGGGTGAACACTGAAGCTTTCTTT
NA	TRBD1	TRBJ1-6	TRBV4-1	CASSLNQGGNSPLHF	TGCGCCAGCAGCCTAAACCAGGGGGGTAATTCACCCCTCCACTTT
once	NA	TRBJ2-2	TRBV6-5	CASRPGHASTGELFF	TGTGCCAGCAGACCGGGACACGCGAGCACCGGGGAGCTGTTTTTT
NA	TRBD1	TRBJ1-4	TRBV6-5	CASSSTGVVGEKLFF	TGTGCCAGCAGTTCGACAGGGGTGGTTGGGGAAAAACTGTTTTTT
NA	NA	TRBJ1-2	TRBV7-8	CASSLVGGNQGGYTF	TGTGCCAGCAGCTTAGTGGGGGGTAATCAGGGCGGCTACACCTTC
NA	NA	TRBJ2-6	TRBV6-5	CASTRSGANVLTF	TGTGCCAGCACCCGTTCTGGGGCCAACGTCCTGACTTTC
NA	NA	TRBJ2-5	TRBV10-3	CAISDSAGQETQYF	TGTGCCATCAGTGACTCTGCAGGGCAAGAGACCCAGTACTTC
NA	TRBD1	TRBJ2-3	TRBV5-1	CASSRGQGEGDTQYF	TGCGCCAGCAGTCGCGGACAGGGGGAAGGAGATACGCAGTATTTT
once	NA	TRBJ2-7	TRBV10-1	CASSEARDYEQYF	TGCGCCAGCAGTGAGGCCAGGGACTACGAGCAGTACTTC
NA	NA	TRBJ1-1	TRBV28	CASKNGQLNTEAFF	TGTGCCAGCAAAAACGGACAGTTGAACACTGAAGCTTTCTTT
few	NA	TRBJ1-6	TRBV10-1	CASSEDGGYNSPLHF	TGCGCCAGCAGTGAGGACGGAGGCTATAATTCACCCCTCCACTTT
NA	NA	TRBJ2-7	TRBV5-5	CASSRSTGYEQYF	TGTGCCAGCAGCCGTTCGACAGGATACGAGCAGTACTTC
NA	NA	TRBJ2-2	TRBV27	CASSYLLSGTGELFF	TGTGCCAGCAGTTACCTTTTGTCGGGAACCGGGGAGCTGTTTTTT
NA	TRBD1	TRBJ1-6	TRBV27	CASSFGTGHSYNSPLHF	TGTGCCAGCAGTTTCGGGACAGGGCACTCCTATAATTCACCCCTCCACTTT
NA	TRBD2	TRBJ2-1	TRBV6-1	CASSEWGIAGDEQFF	TGTGCCAGCAGTGAGTGGGGGATAGCGGGAGATGAGCAGTTCTTC
NA	TRBD1	TRBJ2-1	TRBV30	CAWTSQGFNEQFF	TGTGCCTGGACCTCACAGGGGTTCAATGAGCAGTTCTTC
NA	TRBD2	TRBJ2-2	TRBV6-1	CASSDLAGANTGELFF	TGTGCCAGCAGTGACCTAGCGGGAGCGAACACCGGGGAGCTGTTTTTT
NA	NA	TRBJ1-5	TRBV30	CAWSPGGRGNQPQHF	TGTGCCTGGAGCCCGGGGGGCCGGGGCAATCAGCCCCAGCATTTT
NA	NA	TRBJ2-5	TRBV28	CASSWGGADQETQYF	TGTGCCAGCAGTTGGGGTGGGGCAGACCAAGAGACCCAGTACTTC
NA	NA	TRBJ2-1	TRBV15	CATSREGQHNEQFF	TGTGCCACCAGCAGAGAGGGCCAGCACAATGAGCAGTTCTTC
NA	NA	TRBJ2-5	TRBV18	CASSPGRGQETQYF	TGTGCCAGCTCACCGGGAAGGGGGCAAGAGACCCAGTACTTC
NA	NA	TRBJ2-1	TRBV6-5	CASSYSSENEQFF	TGTGCCAGCAGTTACTCATCAGAAAATGAGCAGTTCTTC
NA	TRBD2	TRBJ2-2	TRBV9	CASSVRQRGPGELFF	TGTGCCAGCAGCGTGAGGCAGCGGGGGCCCGGGGAGCTGTTTTTT